This T cell receptor beta chain is from a study of shared clonotypes between healthy human individuals. CDR3 length equals 13 residues. Clones were read by immunoSEQ multiplex PCR, and TCRdb kept only the in-frame ones, dropping some. This table holds 2 million to 3 million clones, 93% found once. This TCR came from a man aged 18 to 29 in good health. Some clones in this sample may be carry-over from other donors' samples. The sample was naive CD4+ T cells from PBMCs. The subset is: CD45RA+ positively selected. The V gene is TRBV12-2, the J gene TRBJ1-2. TRBV12-2 is described as a pseudogene. The CDR3 DNA is TGTGCAAGTCGCTTAGCGGGGAGGGAGGGCTACACCTTC. Amino acid sequence: CASRLAGREGYTF.